This TCR beta chain appears in the sequencing data of a study of blood T cell repertoires in COVID-19. Study in general: T cells, B-cell-depleted T cells, or PBMCs provided the cDNA or gDNA that served as material.

TCRdb's table, derived via immunoSEQ multiplex PCR, lists solely in-frame clones and lacks some. The data show around 140,000 clones, approximately 89% seen once. This clone was observed a handful of times. The receptor's source is a man aged 50-60 years with acute or convalescent COVID-19. Sequenced: peripheral blood.

This chain's CDR3 is CASSPSPRGTDTQYF. The CDR3 DNA is TGTGCCAGCAGTCCTTCCCCTCGGGGCACAGATACGCAGTATTTT. The rearrangement uses TRBV28 and TRBJ2-3; no clear D. The CDR3 has 15 residues. In germline, CDR1 is MDHEN, CDR2 SYDVKM. V lost 5 bases to trimming and J lost 1 base, with 13 bases between them.